Listed below are T cell receptor beta chains from one sample, sequenced in a study of OX40 agonist ivuxolimab in advanced cancers. TCRdb keeps only in-frame clones here, not all; method: immunoSEQ multiplex PCR. Among roughly 86,000 clones listed, approximately 91% were seen once. Sequencing used CD4+ or CD8+ T cells sorted from blood, obtained in a trial of the OX40 agonist ivuxolimab. These receptors were obtained from an adult with an advanced solid tumor such as melanoma, head and neck, liver or kidney cancer. The CDR3 runs from the conserved cysteine through the conserved F or W. The D gene is left open where the match is weak. Expanded clones are given a class, and other clones once, few, many or no size at all.

. | TRBJ1-1 | TRBV7-2 | . | TGTGCCAGCAGCTTCGAACCCCAGGGGCAAGCTTTCTTT | CASSFEPQGQAFF
TRBD1 | TRBJ2-1 | TRBV5-1 | once | TGCGCCAGCAGTCGGACAGGGGGCAATCCAAACAATGAGCAGTTCTTC | CASSRTGGNPNNEQFF
. | TRBJ1-4 | TRBV28 | . | TGTGCCAGCAGGATCGGGGGTATACATGAAAAACTGTTTTTT | CASRIGGIHEKLFF
. | TRBJ2-1 | TRBV7-2 | . | TGTGCCAGCAGCTTAGTCGTAGGGGAGCATGAGCAGTTCTTC | CASSLVVGEHEQFF
. | TRBJ2-7 | TRBV28 | . | TGTGCCAGCAGCAGGGCCTACGAGCAGTACTTC | CASSRAYEQYF
. | TRBJ2-4 | TRBV28 | . | TGTGCCAGCAGCCCAGGGGGCGGGAGAGCCAAAAACATTCAGTACTTC | CASSPGGGRAKNIQYF
TRBD1 | TRBJ2-5 | TRBV5-1 | . | TGCGCCAGCCACGGACAGGGGCAAGAGACCCAGTACTTC | CASHGQGQETQYF
. | TRBJ2-7 | TRBV27 | . | TGTGCCAGCAGTCCTAGACAGCCTACCTACGAGCAGTACTTC | CASSPRQPTYEQYF
TRBD2 | TRBJ2-5 | TRBV11-3 | . | TGTGCCAGCAGCGCTATAGCGGGAGGGCAAGAGACCCAGTACTTC | CASSAIAGGQETQYF
TRBD1 | TRBJ1-2 | TRBV6-1 | . | TGTGCCAGCAGGCTAACAGGGGGCGATGGCTACACCTTC | CASRLTGGDGYTF
TRBD2 | TRBJ2-5 | TRBV6-5 | . | TGTGCCAACCCGGGACTAAAAGAGACCCAGTACTTC | CANPGLKETQYF
TRBD1 | TRBJ2-7 | TRBV28 | once | TGTGCCAGCAAAACAGGGGGGATAGGGTACGAGCAGTACTTC | CASKTGGIGYEQYF
. | TRBJ2-1 | TRBV12-5 | . | TGTGCTAGTAGGGACTCGTACAATGAGCAGTTCTTC | CASRDSYNEQFF
. | TRBJ2-4 | TRBV6-5 | . | TGTGCCAGCAGTCCAGGACTAGCCAAAAACATTCAGTACTTC | CASSPGLAKNIQYF
TRBD1 | TRBJ2-1 | TRBV5-6 | . | TGTGCCAGCAGCTTACACGGACAGGGGGCAAGGTACAATGAGCAGTTCTTC | CASSLHGQGARYNEQFF
. | TRBJ1-2 | TRBV4-3 | . | TGCGCCAGCAGCCAAAGGGGCGGCTATGGCTACACCTTC | CASSQRGGYGYTF
. | TRBJ2-7 | TRBV2 | . | TGTGCCAGCAGTGCCGTCGGGACAAACGAGCAGTACTTC | CASSAVGTNEQYF
. | TRBJ2-3 | TRBV18 | . | TGTGCCAGCTCATCAGGCAGCAGCACAGATACGCAGTATTTT | CASSSGSSTDTQYF
. | TRBJ2-7 | TRBV28 | . | TGTGCCAGCAGTTCCGGGGGCCCTGTTAACGAGCAGTACTTC | CASSSGGPVNEQYF
. | TRBJ2-7 | TRBV11-2 | . | TGTGCCAGCAGCCCATCGTGGGGACCTGGTGGCTACGAGCAGTACTTC | CASSPSWGPGGYEQYF
TRBD2 | TRBJ2-5 | TRBV30 | . | TGTGCCTGGAGTCTGTGGACTAGCGGGGGGTGGGAACCACAAGAGACCCAGTACTTC | CAWSLWTSGGWEPQETQYF
. | TRBJ2-7 | TRBV5-6 | once | TGTGCCAGCAGCTTGAACAGGGCCTACGAGCAGTACTTC | CASSLNRAYEQYF